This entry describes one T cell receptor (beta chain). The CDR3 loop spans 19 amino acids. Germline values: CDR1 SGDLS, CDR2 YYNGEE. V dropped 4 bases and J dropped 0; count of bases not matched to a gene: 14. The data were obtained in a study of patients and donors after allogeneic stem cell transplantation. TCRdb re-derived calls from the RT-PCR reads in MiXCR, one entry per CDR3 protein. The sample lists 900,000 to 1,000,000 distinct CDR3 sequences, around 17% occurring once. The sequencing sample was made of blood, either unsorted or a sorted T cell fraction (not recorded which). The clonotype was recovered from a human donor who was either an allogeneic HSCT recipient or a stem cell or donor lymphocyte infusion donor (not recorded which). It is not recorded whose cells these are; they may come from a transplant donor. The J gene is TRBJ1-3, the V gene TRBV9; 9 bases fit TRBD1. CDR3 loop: CASSISPGTGNHSGNTIYF. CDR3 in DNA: TGTGCCAGCAGCATCAGTCCCGGGACAGGGAACCACTCTGGAAACACCATATATTTT.